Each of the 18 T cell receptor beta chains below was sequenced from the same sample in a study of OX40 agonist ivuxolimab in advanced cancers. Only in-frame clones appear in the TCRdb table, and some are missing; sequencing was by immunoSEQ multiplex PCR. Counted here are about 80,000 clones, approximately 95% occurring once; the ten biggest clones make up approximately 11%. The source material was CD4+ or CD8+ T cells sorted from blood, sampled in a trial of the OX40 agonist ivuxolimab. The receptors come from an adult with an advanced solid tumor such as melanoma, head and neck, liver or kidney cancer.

CDR3: CASSSGTSGRFEQYF. The CDR3, as DNA: TGTGCCAGCAGTTCCGGGACTAGCGGGAGATTCGAGCAGTACTTC. The rearrangement links TRBV27 to TRBJ2-7, with TRBD2 matching over 14 bases. Germline V CDR1 and CDR2: MNHEY, SMNVEV (reference sequence). V shed 4 bases, J shed 6 bases, and the junction held 5 bases outside the gene matches. The CDR3 contains 15 residues.

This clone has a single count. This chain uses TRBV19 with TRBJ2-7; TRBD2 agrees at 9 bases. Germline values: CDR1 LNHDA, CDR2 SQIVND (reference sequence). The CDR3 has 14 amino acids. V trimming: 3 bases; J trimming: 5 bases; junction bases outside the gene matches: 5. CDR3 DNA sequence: TGTGCCAGTAGTATTTGGGGACTAGCCGACGAGCAGTACTTC. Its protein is CASSIWGLADEQYF.

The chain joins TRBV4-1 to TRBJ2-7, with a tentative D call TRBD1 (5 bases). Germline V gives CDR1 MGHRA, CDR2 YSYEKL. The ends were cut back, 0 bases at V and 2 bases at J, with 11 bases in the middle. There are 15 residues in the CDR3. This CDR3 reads CASSQEAPGTYEQYF. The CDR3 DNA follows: TGCGCCAGCAGCCAAGAAGCCCCAGGGACCTACGAGCAGTACTTC.

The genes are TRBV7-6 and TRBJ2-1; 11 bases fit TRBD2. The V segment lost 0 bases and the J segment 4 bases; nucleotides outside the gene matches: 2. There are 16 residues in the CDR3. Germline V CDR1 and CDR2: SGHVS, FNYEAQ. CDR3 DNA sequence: TGTGCCAGCAGCTTAGCGCTAGCGGGAGGTTACAATGAGCAGTTCTTC. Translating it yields CASSLALAGGYNEQFF.

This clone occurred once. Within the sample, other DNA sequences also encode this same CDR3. The CDR3 loop is CASSPRLAGGSYEQYF. For the CDR3, the DNA is TGTGCCAGCAGTCCCAGACTAGCGGGAGGATCCTACGAGCAGTACTTC. The chain recombines TRBV27 with TRBJ2-7; 13 nucleotides align to TRBD2. Unmatched junction bases numbered 5, after V lost 5 bases and J lost 1 base. The germline V gene encodes CDR1 MNHEY and CDR2 SMNVEV (reference sequence). This CDR3 is 16 amino acids long.

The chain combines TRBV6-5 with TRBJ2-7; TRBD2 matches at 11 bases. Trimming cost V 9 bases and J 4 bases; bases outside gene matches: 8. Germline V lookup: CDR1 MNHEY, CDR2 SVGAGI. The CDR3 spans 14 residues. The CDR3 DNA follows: TGTGCCAGTGAATTGGGGACTAGCGGATACGAGCAGTACTTC. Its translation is CASELGTSGYEQYF.

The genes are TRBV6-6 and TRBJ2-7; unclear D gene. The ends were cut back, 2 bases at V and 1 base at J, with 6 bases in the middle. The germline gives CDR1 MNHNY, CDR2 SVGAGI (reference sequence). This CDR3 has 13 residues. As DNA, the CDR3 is TGTGCCAGCAGTTACGCGGAATCCTACGAGCAGTACTTC. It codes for CASSYAESYEQYF.

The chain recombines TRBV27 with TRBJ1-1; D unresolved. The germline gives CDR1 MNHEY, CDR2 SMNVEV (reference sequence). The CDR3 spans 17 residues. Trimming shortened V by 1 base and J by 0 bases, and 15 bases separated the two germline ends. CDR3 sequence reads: CASSLYASAWMNTEAFF. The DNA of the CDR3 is TGTGCCAGCAGTTTATATGCCTCCGCCTGGATGAACACTGAAGCTTTCTTT.

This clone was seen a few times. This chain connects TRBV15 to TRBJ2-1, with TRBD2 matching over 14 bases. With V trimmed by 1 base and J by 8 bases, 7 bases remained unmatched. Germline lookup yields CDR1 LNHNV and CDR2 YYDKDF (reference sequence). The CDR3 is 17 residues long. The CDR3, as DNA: TGTGCCACCAGCAGAGGCTCGGGACTAGCGGGAGCCCATGAGCAGTTCTTC. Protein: CATSRGSGLAGAHEQFF.

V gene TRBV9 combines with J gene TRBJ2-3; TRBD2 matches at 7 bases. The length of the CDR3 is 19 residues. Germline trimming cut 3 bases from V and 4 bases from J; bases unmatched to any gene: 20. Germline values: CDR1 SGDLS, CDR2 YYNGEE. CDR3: CASSAPARDYRRPSDTQYF. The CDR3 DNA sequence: TGTGCCAGCAGCGCCCCCGCCCGGGACTACAGACGTCCTTCAGATACGCAGTATTTT.

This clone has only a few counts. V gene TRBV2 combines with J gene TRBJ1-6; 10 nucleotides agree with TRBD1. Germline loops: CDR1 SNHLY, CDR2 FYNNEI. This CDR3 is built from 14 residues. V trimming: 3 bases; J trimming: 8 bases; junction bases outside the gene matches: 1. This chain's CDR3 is CASSEGTGDSPLHF. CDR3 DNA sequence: TGTGCCAGCAGTGAGGGGACAGGGGATTCACCCCTCCACTTT.

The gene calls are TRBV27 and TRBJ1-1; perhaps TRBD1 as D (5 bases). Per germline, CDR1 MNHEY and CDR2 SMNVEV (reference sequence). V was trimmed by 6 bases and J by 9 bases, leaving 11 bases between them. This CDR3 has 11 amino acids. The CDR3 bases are TGTGCCAGCAGCTCAGGGCCCCAAGCTTTCTTT. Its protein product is CASSSGPQAFF.

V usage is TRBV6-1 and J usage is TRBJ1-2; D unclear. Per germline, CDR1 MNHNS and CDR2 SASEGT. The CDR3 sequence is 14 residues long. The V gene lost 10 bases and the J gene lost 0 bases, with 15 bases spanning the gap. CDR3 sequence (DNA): TGTGCCATGACTTCGGTCGGGACTAACTATGGCTACACCTTC. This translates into CAMTSVGTNYGYTF.

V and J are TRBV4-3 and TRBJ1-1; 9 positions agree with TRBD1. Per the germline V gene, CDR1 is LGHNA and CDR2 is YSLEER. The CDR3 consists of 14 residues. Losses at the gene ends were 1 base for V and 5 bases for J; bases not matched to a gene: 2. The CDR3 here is CASSQADRGTEAFF. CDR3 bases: TGCGCCAGCAGCCAAGCCGACAGGGGGACTGAAGCTTTCTTT.

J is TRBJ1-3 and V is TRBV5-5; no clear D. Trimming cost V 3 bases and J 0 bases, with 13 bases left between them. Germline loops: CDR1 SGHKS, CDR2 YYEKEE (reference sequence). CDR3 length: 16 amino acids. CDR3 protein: CASSSPDRSSGNTIYF. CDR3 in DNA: TGTGCCAGCAGCTCCCCAGACCGAAGCTCTGGAAACACCATATATTTT.

The CDR3 DNA reads as TGTGCCAGCAGCTCCGACGCAGAGTACGAGCAGTACTTC. Translating gives CASSSDAEYEQYF. The chain carries TRBV7-9 and TRBJ2-7; D is unresolved. Germline V gene sequence: CDR1 SEHNR, CDR2 FQNEAQ (reference sequence). The CDR3 spans 13 residues. The V end was cut by 4 bases, the J end by 4 bases, with 11 bases between.

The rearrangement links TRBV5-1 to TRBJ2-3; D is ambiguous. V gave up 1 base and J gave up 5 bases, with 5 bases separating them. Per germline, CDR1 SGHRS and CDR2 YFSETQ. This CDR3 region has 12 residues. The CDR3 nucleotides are TGCGCCAGCAGCTTGACGGTAGATACGCAGTATTTT. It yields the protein CASSLTVDTQYF.

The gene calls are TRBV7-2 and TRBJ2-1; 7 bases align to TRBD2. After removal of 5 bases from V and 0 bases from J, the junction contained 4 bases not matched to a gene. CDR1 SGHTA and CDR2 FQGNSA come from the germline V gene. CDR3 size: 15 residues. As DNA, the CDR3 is TGTGCCAGCAGCCTGCTAGCGGACTCCTACAATGAGCAGTTCTTC. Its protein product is CASSLLADSYNEQFF.